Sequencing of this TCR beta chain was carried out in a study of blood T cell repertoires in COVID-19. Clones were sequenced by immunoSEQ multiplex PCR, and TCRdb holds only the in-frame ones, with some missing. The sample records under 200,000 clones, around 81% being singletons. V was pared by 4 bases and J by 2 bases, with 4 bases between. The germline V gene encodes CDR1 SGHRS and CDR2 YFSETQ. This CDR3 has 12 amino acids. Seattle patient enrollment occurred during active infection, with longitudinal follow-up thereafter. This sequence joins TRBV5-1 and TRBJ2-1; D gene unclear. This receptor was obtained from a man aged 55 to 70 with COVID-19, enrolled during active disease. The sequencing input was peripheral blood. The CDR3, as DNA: TGCGCCAGCAGCCAGACCTACAATGAGCAGTTCTTC. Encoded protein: CASSQTYNEQFF.